This T cell receptor beta chain was sequenced for a study of blood T cell repertoires in COVID-19 (dated by TCRdb to 2020 to 2022). Study-level background: Samples from collaborators originated in the United States, Italy and Spain and spanned both the acute and convalescent phases of COVID-19. Deeply sampled blood TCRbeta repertoires from subjects exposed to, actively infected with, or recovered from COVID-19 were included in the dataset. Nearly every sample came with metadata listing a de-identified subject ID, COVID-19 status, age in years and sex. The material from the prospective study consisted of cDNA or gDNA derived from T cells, B-cell-depleted T cells, or PBMCs. HLA class I and class II types, where available, came from metadata supplied by the sample provider rather than from assay-based typing. The repertoires were released in a freely available public database meant as a resource for research on the immune response to SARS-CoV-2. The samples were drawn from two sources: the first 160 participants of the ongoing ImmuneRACE study, and 1,200 or so subjects contributed by 6 global collaborators. Paper-wide results and their limitations: The amount of clinical and demographic metadata varied by source and participant and was provided uncurated.

TCRbeta CDR3 regions were amplified from genomic DNA using the immunoSEQ Assay, a bias-controlled multiplex PCR. Turning to the authors' computational methods: Nucleated cell counts per sample were estimated from amplification of reference gene primers within the assay. To quantify the absolute abundance of each unique TCRbeta CDR3 rearrangement, sequence reads were collapsed and filtered. Productive Simpson clonality was computed per sample as the square root of Simpson's diversity index over productive rearrangements. This is the immuneACCESS table as TCRdb keeps it, with only in-frame sequences that have V and J called. A part of the clones is gone; compared with another copy, unresolved V genes explain less than half, and the rest is unexplained. Clone size and V and J calls were adopted from that table, with D and trimming inferred from the DNA. Within this sample are about 190,000 clones, with nearly 90% of them counted one time only. The ten largest clonotypes hold less than 0.7% of the sample.

The CDR3 starts with the cysteine, ends with the phenylalanine, and has 14 residues. The kept DNA is CDR3 alone, 42 bases in frame from the first base. CDR1 DFQATT and CDR2 SNEGSKA were looked up in the germline V gene (reference sequence). Trimming costs V 3 bases and J 1 base, and their ends lie 11 bases apart. A remark on this clone: What this receptor recognizes is not known. No per-base quality is available; no much larger clone lies one base away.

The collaborating institutions used their own protocols to collect whole blood in K2EDTA tubes. For TCRbeta analysis, collaborators shipped samples in one of three forms: frozen whole blood, isolated PBMCs, or DNA extracted from either of those sample types. The sequenced sample consisted of peripheral blood. The rearrangement combines TRBV20-1 with TRBJ2-3, and TRBD2 may be the D gene, going by 5 matching bases. The TCR was taken from a man aged 50-59 years with acute or convalescent COVID-19. The CDR3 in this case is CSASPGIGTDTQYF. The nucleotide sequence is TGCAGTGCTAGTCCCGGGATTGGCACAGATACGCAGTATTTT.